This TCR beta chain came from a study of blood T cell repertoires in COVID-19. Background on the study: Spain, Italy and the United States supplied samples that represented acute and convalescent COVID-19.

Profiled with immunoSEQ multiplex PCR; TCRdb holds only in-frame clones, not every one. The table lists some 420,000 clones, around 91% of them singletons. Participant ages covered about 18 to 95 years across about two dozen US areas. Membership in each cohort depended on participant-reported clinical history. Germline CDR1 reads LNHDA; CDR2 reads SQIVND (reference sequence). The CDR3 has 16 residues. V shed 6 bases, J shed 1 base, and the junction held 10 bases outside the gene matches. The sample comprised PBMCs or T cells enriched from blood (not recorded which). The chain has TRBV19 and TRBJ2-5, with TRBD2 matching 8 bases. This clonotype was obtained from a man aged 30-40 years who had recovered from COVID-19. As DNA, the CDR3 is TGTGCCAGTAGCACCGGGGGTAGCGGGGCCCAAGAGACCCAGTACTTC. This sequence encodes CASSTGGSGAQETQYF.